This T cell receptor (beta chain) was recovered during a study of T cells in Graves' hyperthyroidism and ophthalmopathy. Study findings and constraints: The blood repertoire included most of the expanded thyroid clonotypes above 0.001.

Stable Graves' hyperthyroidism denoted no ophthalmopathy progression over 18 months. Pregnant or lactating patients were excluded, as were those with uncontrolled infection or other autoimmune disease. CDR3 length equals 15 residues. Germline loops: CDR1 MNHEY, CDR2 SMNVEV (reference sequence). Trimming shortened V by 1 base and J by 0 bases, and 7 bases separated the two germline ends. This clonotype was detected many times. Its antigen is currently unknown. Researchers took RNA transcripts and amplified the TCR beta CDR3 regions from them. In the first-round RT-PCR of the TCR CDR3, the HTBI primer set was used. Each CDR3 protein is one row after TCRdb ran MiXCR on the multiplex PCR reads. The data hold some 92,000 distinct CDR3 sequences, with around 42% observed a single time.

The sequenced sample consisted of peripheral blood or thyroid tissue (not recorded which). The TCR sequence derives from a woman aged 25 to 39 with Graves' hyperthyroidism. The chain couples TRBV27 to TRBJ1-5; no reliable D call. The CDR3 reads CASSLFGNSNQPQHF. For the CDR3, the DNA is TGTGCCAGCAGTTTATTCGGGAATAGCAATCAGCCCCAGCATTTT.